This T cell receptor (beta chain) stems from a study of radiotherapy plus CTLA-4 blockade in lung cancer. Looking at the study overall: Disease control reached 31%, with objective responses in roughly 19%. Study-level results: Clones of tumor-derived TCRs expanded in blood after radiotherapy plus ipilimumab. Interferon-beta and early blood T cell clone dynamics reportedly predicted response best.

V was clipped by 1 base and J by 5 bases, with 11 bases between them. Germline CDR1 MNHEY, CDR2 SVGAGI. The CDR3 extends over 14 amino acids. TCRdb's table, derived via immunoSEQ multiplex PCR, lists solely in-frame clones and lacks some. Among roughly 44,000 clones listed, roughly three quarters were seen once. A word on this clone: Its cognate antigen is unknown.

Focal radiation and CTLA-4 blockade (ipilimumab) were tested in chemo-refractory metastatic non-small-cell lung cancer patients. The sequence derives from a human donor with non-small cell lung cancer who had stable disease on radiotherapy plus ipilimumab. Material: peripheral blood, obtained from a patient treated with radiotherapy plus ipilimumab. V and J are TRBV6-5 and TRBJ1-2; the D is unclear. The CDR3 loop is CASSYFGLNYGYTF. CDR3 DNA: TGTGCCAGCAGTTACTTCGGACTGAATTATGGCTACACCTTC.